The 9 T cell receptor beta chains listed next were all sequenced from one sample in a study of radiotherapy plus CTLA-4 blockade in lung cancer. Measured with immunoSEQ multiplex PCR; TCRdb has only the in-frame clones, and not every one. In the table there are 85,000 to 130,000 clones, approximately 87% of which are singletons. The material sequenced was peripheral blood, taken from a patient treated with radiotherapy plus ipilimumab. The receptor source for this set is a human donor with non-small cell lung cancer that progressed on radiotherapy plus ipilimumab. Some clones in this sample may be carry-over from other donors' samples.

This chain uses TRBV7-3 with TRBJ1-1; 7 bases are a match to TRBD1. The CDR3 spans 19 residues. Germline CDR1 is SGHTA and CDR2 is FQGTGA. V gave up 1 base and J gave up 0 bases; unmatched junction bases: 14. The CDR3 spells CASSLMGDRAGLMNTEAFF. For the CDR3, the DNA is TGTGCCAGCAGCTTAATGGGTGACAGGGCGGGGTTGATGAACACTGAAGCTTTCTTT.

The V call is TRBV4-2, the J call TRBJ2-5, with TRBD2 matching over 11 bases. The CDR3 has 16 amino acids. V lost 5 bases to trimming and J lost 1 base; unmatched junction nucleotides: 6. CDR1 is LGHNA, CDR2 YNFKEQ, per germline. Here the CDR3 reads CASSDGTSGFQETQYF. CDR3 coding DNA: TGTGCCAGCAGCGACGGGACTAGCGGCTTCCAAGAGACCCAGTACTTC.

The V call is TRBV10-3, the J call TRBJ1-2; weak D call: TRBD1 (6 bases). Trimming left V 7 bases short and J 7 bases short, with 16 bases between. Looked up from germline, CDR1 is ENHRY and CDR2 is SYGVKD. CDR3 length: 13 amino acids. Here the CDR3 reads CAITIQGMGGYTF. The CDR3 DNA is TGTGCCATCACTATACAGGGAATGGGTGGCTACACCTTC.

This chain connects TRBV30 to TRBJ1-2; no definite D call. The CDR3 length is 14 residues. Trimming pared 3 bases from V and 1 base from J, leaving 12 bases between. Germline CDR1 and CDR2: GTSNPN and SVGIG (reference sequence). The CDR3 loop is CAWRTLSNNYGYTF. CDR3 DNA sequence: TGTGCCTGGAGGACGCTCAGTAATAACTATGGCTACACCTTC.

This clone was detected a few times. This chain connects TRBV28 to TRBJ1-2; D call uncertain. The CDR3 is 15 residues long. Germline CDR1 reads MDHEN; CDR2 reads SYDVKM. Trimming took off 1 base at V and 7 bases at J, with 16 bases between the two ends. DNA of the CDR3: TGTGCCAGCAGTTTATATCTTGCGGGCAGCGTTGGCTACACCTTC. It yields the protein CASSLYLAGSVGYTF.

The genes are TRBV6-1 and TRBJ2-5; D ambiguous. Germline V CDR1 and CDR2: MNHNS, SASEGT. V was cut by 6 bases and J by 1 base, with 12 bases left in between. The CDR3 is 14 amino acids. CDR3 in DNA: TGTGCCAGCAGCGCTAGTCTGGCCCAAGAGACCCAGTACTTC. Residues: CASSASLAQETQYF.

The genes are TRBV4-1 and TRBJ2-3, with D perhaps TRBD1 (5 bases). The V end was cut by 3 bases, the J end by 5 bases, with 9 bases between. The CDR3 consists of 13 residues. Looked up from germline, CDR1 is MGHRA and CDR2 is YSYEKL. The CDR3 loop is CASSHYRKDTQYF. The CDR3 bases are TGCGCCAGCAGCCATTACAGGAAAGATACGCAGTATTTT.

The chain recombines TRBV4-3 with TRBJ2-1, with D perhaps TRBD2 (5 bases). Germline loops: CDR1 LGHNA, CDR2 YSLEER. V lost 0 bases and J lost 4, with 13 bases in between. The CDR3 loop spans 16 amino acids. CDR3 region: CASSQEGLTIYNEQFF. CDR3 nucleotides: TGCGCCAGCAGCCAAGAAGGTCTGACTATATACAATGAGCAGTTCTTC.

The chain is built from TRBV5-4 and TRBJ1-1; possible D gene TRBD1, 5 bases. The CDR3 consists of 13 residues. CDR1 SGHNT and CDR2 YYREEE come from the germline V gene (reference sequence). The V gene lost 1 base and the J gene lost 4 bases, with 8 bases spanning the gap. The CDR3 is CASSLRGPTEAFF. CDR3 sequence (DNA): TGTGCCAGCAGCTTGAGGGGACCCACTGAAGCTTTCTTT.